One and the same sample provided the 19 T cell receptor beta chains below, sequenced in a study of beta chain features in type 1 diabetes. Expressed TCRB transcripts got sequenced, as all isolated RNA was reverse transcribed. Some clones are missing from TCRdb's copy, which holds only in-frame ones; the method was immunoSEQ multiplex PCR. The sample holds a few hundred thousand clones; roughly 14% are singletons and the top ten take 0.035% to 0.04%. Sequenced sample: naive CD4+ T cells from blood. The source of these receptors is a man aged 25 to 40 in good health.

This rearrangement joins TRBV9 to TRBJ2-1, with 8 bases matching TRBD2. V trimming: 4 bases; J trimming: 8 bases; junction bases outside the gene matches: 14. Germline values: CDR1 SGDLS, CDR2 YYNGEE. The CDR3 sequence is 16 residues long. The CDR3 protein is CASSPLDGRARDEQFF. CDR3 nucleotides: TGTGCCAGCAGCCCCTTGGACGGGAGGGCCAGGGATGAGCAGTTCTTC.

This clone appeared a single time. The chain joins TRBV9 to TRBJ2-3; D uncertain. Trimming removed 0 bases at V and 4 bases at J, with 9 bases between. The CDR3 contains 14 residues. Looked up from germline, CDR1 is SGDLS and CDR2 is YYNGEE. The CDR3 loop reads CASSVVFSPDTQYF. Written as DNA, the CDR3 is TGTGCCAGCAGCGTAGTTTTCTCGCCAGATACGCAGTATTTT.

This clone occurred a few times. This sequence joins TRBV5-4 and TRBJ2-5; 11 nucleotides agree with TRBD2. The CDR3 totals 17 residues. Per germline, CDR1 SGHNT and CDR2 YYREEE (reference sequence). Trimming removed 1 base from V and 4 bases from J; junction bases left unmatched: 9. This chain's CDR3 is CASSLQSWLAGGETQYF. The CDR3 DNA follows: TGTGCCAGCAGCTTGCAGTCGTGGCTAGCGGGAGGAGAGACCCAGTACTTC.

The V call is TRBV7-9, the J call TRBJ2-7; 10 nucleotides line up with TRBD1. The CDR3 has 15 amino acids. The ends lost 3 bases at V and 2 bases at J; junction bases unmatched: 4. Germline loops: CDR1 SEHNR, CDR2 FQNEAQ (reference sequence). The CDR3 DNA reads TGTGCCAGCAGCTTGAAGACAGGGGGCGCCTACGAGCAGTACGTC. It encodes CASSLKTGGAYEQYV.

This clone was counted a few times. This chain uses TRBV18 with TRBJ2-3; D unresolved. V dropped 2 bases and J dropped 6 bases, with 12 bases sitting between them. This CDR3 has 14 residues. Germline V gives CDR1 KGHSH, CDR2 LQKENI. The CDR3 here is CASSPLSVHDTQYF. CDR3 DNA sequence: TGTGCCAGCTCACCATTATCGGTGCATGATACGCAGTATTTT.

This clone was picked up a small number of times. The chain joins TRBV7-2 to TRBJ2-3; D may match TRBD1 or TRBD2 (5 bases each). Trimming took 5 bases from V and 0 from J, leaving 12 bases between them. CDR3 length: 15 residues. Germline CDR1 reads SGHTA; CDR2 reads FQGNSA. This chain's CDR3 is CASSRDPTSTDTQYF. CDR3 sequence (DNA): TGTGCCAGCAGCCGGGACCCAACTAGCACAGATACGCAGTATTTT.

This clone has only a few counts. The chain employs TRBV27 and TRBJ2-7; 13 nucleotides align to TRBD2. Germline CDR1 is MNHEY and CDR2 is SMNVEV (reference sequence). The length of the CDR3 is 15 residues. With 5 bases clipped from V and 5 bases from J, the junction kept 6 bases outside the gene matches. This chain's CDR3 is CASSAWTSGGNEQYF. CDR3 DNA: TGTGCCAGCAGTGCGTGGACTAGCGGGGGCAACGAGCAGTACTTC.

This chain uses TRBV4-1 with TRBJ2-6; unclear D gene. The CDR3 length is 16 residues. Germline V CDR1 and CDR2: MGHRA, YSYEKL. Trimming took 0 bases from V and 6 from J, leaving 12 bases between them. CDR3 in DNA: TGCGCCAGCAGCCAAGATACCCGGGTTAAGGCCAACGTCCTGACTTTC. This encodes CASSQDTRVKANVLTF.

This clone was found a few times. The chain recombines TRBV9 with TRBJ2-3, with 7 bases fitting TRBD2. The germline CDR1 and CDR2 sequences are SGDLS and YYNGEE. This CDR3 spans 16 amino acids. V lost 0 bases, J lost 1 base, and 5 bases stayed unmatched. The chain's CDR3 is CASSVGLATGTDTQYF. The CDR3 nucleotides read TGTGCCAGCAGCGTAGGACTAGCCACTGGCACAGATACGCAGTATTTT.

This clone was seen only a few times. This rearrangement joins TRBV20-1 to TRBJ2-4; no clear D gene. The CDR3 totals 11 residues. From germline, CDR1 is DFQATT and CDR2 SNEGSKA (reference sequence). V shed 6 bases and J shed 5 bases, with 8 bases lying between them. The CDR3 nucleotides are TGCAGTGCCCACACGGAAAACATTCAGTACTTC. It translates to CSAHTENIQYF.

This clone was seen more than once but under ten times. V and J are TRBV18 and TRBJ1-1; D not certain. Germline V gene sequence: CDR1 KGHSH, CDR2 LQKENI. This CDR3 comprises 14 residues. Trimming stripped 2 bases from V and 6 bases from J, with 13 bases between. For the CDR3, the DNA is TGTGCCAGCTCACCAGGGGAGACGAGCGCTGAAGCTTTCTTT. Translating it yields CASSPGETSAEAFF. The complete variable domain, with remaining parts taken from reference TRBV18 and TRBJ1-1, reads NAGVMQNPRHLVRRRGQEARLRCSPMKGHSHVYWYRQLPEEGLKFMVYLQKENIIDESGMPKERFSAEFPKEGPSILRIQQVVRGDSAAYFCASSPGETSAEAFFGQGTRLTVV.

In DNA, the CDR3 is TGTGCCAGCAGCCCCCTTTCGCAGGGGGGGCGAGTATCAGATACGCAGTATTTT. This gives the protein CASSPLSQGGRVSDTQYF. The chain couples TRBV4-2 to TRBJ2-3; tentatively, D is TRBD1 or TRBD2 (7 bases each). The CDR3 has 18 residues. Germline CDR1 is LGHNA and CDR2 is YNFKEQ. Trimming took 4 bases from V and 4 from J, leaving 24 bases between them.

V and J are TRBV5-1 and TRBJ2-3; 10 bases fit TRBD1. The germline V gene encodes CDR1 SGHRS and CDR2 YFSETQ. This CDR3 region has 15 residues. Unmatched junction bases numbered 5, after V lost 4 bases and J lost 3 bases. Here the CDR3 DNA reads TGCGCCAGCAGCAGGGACAGGGGTGGGACAGATACGCAGTATTTT. Protein sequence: CASSRDRGGTDTQYF.

The chain links TRBV29-1 to TRBJ2-7; a possible D gene is TRBD1 (5 bases). CDR1 and CDR2 (germline): SQVTM, ANQGSEA. The V and J ends lost 4 bases and 6 bases respectively, with 13 bases between them. The CDR3 length is 12 residues. The CDR3 DNA sequence: TGCAGCGTTGGACAGAGTGAATCCGAGCAGTACTTC. Its protein is CSVGQSESEQYF.

This clone was seen a few times. The chain combines TRBV9 with TRBJ2-3; no clear D gene. V dropped 0 bases and J dropped 4 bases, with 9 bases sitting between them. The CDR3 has 14 residues. Germline lookup yields CDR1 SGDLS and CDR2 YYNGEE. Here the CDR3 reads CASSVVGWPDTQYF. In DNA, the CDR3 is TGTGCCAGCAGCGTAGTTGGGTGGCCAGATACGCAGTATTTT.

This clone turned up a few times. The CDR3 protein is CASSRPEYEQYF. The DNA of the CDR3 is TGTGCCAGCAGCAGGCCGGAGTACGAGCAGTACTTC. The chain employs TRBV5-4 and TRBJ2-7; D unclear. This CDR3 comprises 12 residues. CDR1 SGHNT and CDR2 YYREEE come from the germline V gene (reference sequence). Deletions cut 4 bases from V and 4 bases from J, with 9 bases between.

A few counts support this clone. The chain uses TRBV13 and TRBJ2-7; D might be TRBD1 (6 bases). The CDR3 length is 15 residues. V lost 1 base, J lost 4 bases, and 14 bases lay in between. Germline lookup yields CDR1 PRHDT and CDR2 FYEKMQ (reference sequence). For the CDR3, the DNA is TGTGCCAGCAGCTTAGAGGGACATTTAGAATACGAGCAGTACTTC. Amino acid sequence: CASSLEGHLEYEQYF.

This CDR3 reads CASSFRQGNTEAFF. The CDR3 region has the DNA TGTGCCAGCAGCTTTCGACAGGGGAACACTGAAGCTTTCTTT. The chain has TRBV7-9 and TRBJ1-1, with 7 bases that match TRBD1. Per the germline V gene, CDR1 is SEHNR and CDR2 is FQNEAQ (reference sequence). The CDR3 has 14 residues. V lost 3 bases, J lost 1 base, and 2 bases stayed unmatched.

The J gene is TRBJ1-2, the V gene TRBV19; 9 bases map to TRBD1. The CDR3 totals 13 residues. Germline V CDR1 and CDR2: LNHDA, SQIVND (reference sequence). V trimming: 8 bases; J trimming: 8 bases; junction bases outside the gene matches: 9. The chain's CDR3 is CASGERQGVGYTF. The CDR3 DNA is TGTGCCAGTGGAGAAAGACAGGGGGTCGGCTACACCTTC.